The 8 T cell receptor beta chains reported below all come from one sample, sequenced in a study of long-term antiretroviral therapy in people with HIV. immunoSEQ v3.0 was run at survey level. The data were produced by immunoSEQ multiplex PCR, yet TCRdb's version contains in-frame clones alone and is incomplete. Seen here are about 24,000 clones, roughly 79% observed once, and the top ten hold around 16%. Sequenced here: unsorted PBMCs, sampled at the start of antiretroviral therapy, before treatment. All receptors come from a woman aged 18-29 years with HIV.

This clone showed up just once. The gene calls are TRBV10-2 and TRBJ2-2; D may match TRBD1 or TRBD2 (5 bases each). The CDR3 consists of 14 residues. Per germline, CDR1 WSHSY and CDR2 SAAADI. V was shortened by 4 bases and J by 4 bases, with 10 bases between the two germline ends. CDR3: CASSAGQATGELFF. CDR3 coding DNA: TGCGCCAGCAGTGCGGGGCAGGCCACCGGGGAGCTGTTTTTT.

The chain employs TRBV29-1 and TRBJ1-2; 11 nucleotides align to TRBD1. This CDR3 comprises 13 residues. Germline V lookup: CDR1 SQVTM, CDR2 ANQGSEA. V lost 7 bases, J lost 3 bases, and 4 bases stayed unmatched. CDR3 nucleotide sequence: TGCAGCGGACGGACAGGGGGCGACTATGGCTACACCTTC. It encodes CSGRTGGDYGYTF.

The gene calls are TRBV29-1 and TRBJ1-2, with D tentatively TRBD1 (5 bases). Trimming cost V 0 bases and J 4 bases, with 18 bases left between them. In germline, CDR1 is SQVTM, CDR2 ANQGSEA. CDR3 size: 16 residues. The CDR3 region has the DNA TGCAGCGTTGAAGATCAGAAGGGGCTCGGGTCCTATGGCTACACCTTC. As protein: CSVEDQKGLGSYGYTF.

The chain's CDR3 is CASSLSAYSGANVLTF. Written as DNA, the CDR3 is TGTGCCAGCAGTTTATCAGCGTACTCTGGGGCCAACGTCCTGACTTTC. The chain recombines TRBV27 with TRBJ2-6; D is uncertain. V was shortened by 0 bases and J by 0 bases, with 6 bases between the two germline ends. This CDR3 comprises 16 residues. The V gene's germline CDR1 is MNHEY and CDR2 SMNVEV (reference sequence).

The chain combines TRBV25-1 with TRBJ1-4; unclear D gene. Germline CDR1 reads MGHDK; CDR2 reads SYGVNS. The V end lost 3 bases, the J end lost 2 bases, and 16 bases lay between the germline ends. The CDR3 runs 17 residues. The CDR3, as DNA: TGTGCCAGCAGTGACCCCTCCCCCAGAGACACTAATGAAAAACTGTTTTTT. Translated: CASSDPSPRDTNEKLFF.

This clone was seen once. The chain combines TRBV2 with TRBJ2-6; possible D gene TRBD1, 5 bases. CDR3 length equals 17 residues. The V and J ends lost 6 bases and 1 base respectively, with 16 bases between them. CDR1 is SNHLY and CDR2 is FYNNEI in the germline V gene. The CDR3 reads CASRTPDSLSGANVLTF. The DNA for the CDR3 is TGTGCCAGCAGGACCCCCGACAGTCTGTCTGGGGCCAACGTCCTGACTTTC.

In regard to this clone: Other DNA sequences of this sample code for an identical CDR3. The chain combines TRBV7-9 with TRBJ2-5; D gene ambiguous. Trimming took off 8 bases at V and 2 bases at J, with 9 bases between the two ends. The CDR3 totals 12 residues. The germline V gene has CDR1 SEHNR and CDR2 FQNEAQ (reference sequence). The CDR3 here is CASSYIQETQYF. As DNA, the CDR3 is TGTGCCAGCTCCTACATACAAGAGACCCAGTACTTC.

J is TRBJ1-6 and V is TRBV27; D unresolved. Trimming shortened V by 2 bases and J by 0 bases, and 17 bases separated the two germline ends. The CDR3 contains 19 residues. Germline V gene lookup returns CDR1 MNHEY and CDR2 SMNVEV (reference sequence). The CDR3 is CASSLLFSDRYSYNSPLHF. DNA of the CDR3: TGTGCCAGCAGTTTACTTTTTTCGGACCGTTACTCCTATAATTCACCCCTCCACTTT.